These 22 T cell receptor beta chains were sequenced from one sample in a study of shared T cell receptors in the human thymus. TCRdb keeps only in-frame clones here, not all; method: immunoSEQ multiplex PCR. The repertoire consists of over 350,000 clones, with about 95% occurring once and the leading ten covering roughly 0.021%. Sequenced: thymocytes. The receptors were sampled from a human donor.

The chain employs TRBV29-1 and TRBJ2-3, with D unclear. V dropped 7 bases and J dropped 0 bases, with 11 bases sitting between them. This CDR3 comprises 13 residues. Germline loops: CDR1 SQVTM, CDR2 ANQGSEA. The CDR3 nucleotides are TGCAGCGGCGCGAAGGGTAGCACAGATACGCAGTATTTT. Protein product: CSGAKGSTDTQYF.

The rearrangement uses TRBV6-4 and TRBJ2-3; maybe TRBD1 (5 bases). The CDR3 has 14 amino acids. The germline gives CDR1 MRHNA, CDR2 SNTAGT. Trimming stripped 9 bases from V and 2 bases from J, with 15 bases between. The CDR3 sequence is CARGLPATTDTQYF. The CDR3 nucleotides read TGTGCCAGGGGGCTCCCGGCTACCACAGATACGCAGTATTTT.

The V and J genes are TRBV29-1 and TRBJ1-3, with 9 bases lining up with TRBD1. CDR3 size: 18 residues. The germline gives CDR1 SQVTM, CDR2 ANQGSEA. The J segment lost 3 bases and the V segment lost 0 bases, leaving 12 bases of the junction unmatched. CDR3 residues: CSVEEDRGALLSGNTIYF. The DNA for the CDR3 is TGCAGCGTTGAAGAGGACAGGGGAGCCCTTTTGAGTGGAAACACCATATATTTT.

The chain employs TRBV9 and TRBJ2-1, with 9 bases aligning to TRBD2. The CDR3 has 16 residues. V dropped 4 bases and J dropped 1; count of bases not matched to a gene: 6. Germline CDR1 SGDLS, CDR2 YYNGEE. The CDR3 protein is CASSLLAGKSYNEQFF. The CDR3 region has the DNA TGTGCCAGCAGCCTCCTAGCGGGGAAGTCCTACAATGAGCAGTTCTTC.

The chain combines TRBV6-5 with TRBJ2-5; the match to TRBD2 covers 8 bases. The V gene's germline CDR1 is MNHEY and CDR2 SVGAGI. This CDR3 spans 14 amino acids. The junction had 8 bases not matched to a gene; V was cut back by 6 bases and J by 5 bases. CDR3 coding DNA: TGTGCCAGCAGAACTGGACTAGCCTGGGAGACCCAGTACTTC. Protein sequence: CASRTGLAWETQYF.

The V gene is TRBV28, the J gene TRBJ2-5, with TRBD2 matching 10 bases. The V gene's germline CDR1 is MDHEN and CDR2 SYDVKM. V lost 2 bases, J lost 5 bases, and 8 bases stayed unmatched. CDR3 length: 16 amino acids. CDR3 region: CASSLRASGSGETQYF. The CDR3 DNA sequence: TGTGCCAGCAGTTTAAGGGCTAGCGGGAGCGGGGAGACCCAGTACTTC.

About this clone itself: The same CDR3 arises from other DNA sequences in this sample as well. The J gene is TRBJ2-1, the V gene TRBV7-2; D uncertain. Germline values: CDR1 SGHTA, CDR2 FQGNSA. V was cut by 1 base and J by 7 bases, with 2 bases left in between. The CDR3 is made up of 11 amino acids. The CDR3 loop reads CASSLGNEQFF. CDR3 in DNA: TGTGCCAGCAGCTTAGGAAATGAGCAGTTCTTC.

In its sample, this clone was seen once. The chain couples TRBV14 to TRBJ2-1, with 12 bases lining up with TRBD2. V dropped 1 base and J dropped 2; count of bases not matched to a gene: 6. The CDR3 length is 18 residues. Germline values: CDR1 SGHDN, CDR2 FVKESK. CDR3 in DNA: TGTGCCAGCAGCCAAGGACTAGCGGGAGTCAATGCCTACAATGAGCAGTTCTTC. Amino acids: CASSQGLAGVNAYNEQFF.

V is TRBV28 and J is TRBJ1-2, with 7 bases matching TRBD1. The V and J ends lost 5 bases and 1 base, in that order; junction bases with no gene match: 10. This CDR3 comprises 16 residues. Per germline, CDR1 MDHEN and CDR2 SYDVKM. CDR3 sequence (DNA): TGTGCCAGCAGTCTAGAACAGGGGTTAGTTAACTATGGCTACACCTTC. Translation gives CASSLEQGLVNYGYTF.

V gene TRBV7-3 combines with J gene TRBJ1-1; D is perhaps TRBD1 (5 bases). Trimming stripped 5 bases from V and 3 bases from J, with 13 bases between. Germline-derived CDR1 and CDR2 are SGHTA and FQGTGA. The CDR3 is made up of 14 amino acids. For the CDR3, the DNA is TGTGCCAGCAGCCCCCGACCGGGGGACACTGAAGCTTTCTTT. Its translation is CASSPRPGDTEAFF.

V gene TRBV28 combines with J gene TRBJ1-5, with 7 bases that match TRBD1. Germline CDR1 and CDR2: MDHEN and SYDVKM. The V and J ends lost 2 bases and 6 bases, in that order; junction bases with no gene match: 13. CDR3 size: 17 residues. CDR3 sequence reads: CASSLSLEQGIVQPQHF. The CDR3 DNA reads as TGTGCCAGCAGTTTAAGTTTGGAACAGGGGATCGTTCAGCCCCAGCATTTT.

This rearrangement joins TRBV10-1 to TRBJ2-1; no definite D call. The CDR3 loop spans 11 amino acids. Germline V lookup: CDR1 WNHNN, CDR2 SYGVQD (reference sequence). The V and J ends lost 3 bases and 7 bases respectively, with 4 bases between them. CDR3 sequence (DNA): TGCGCCAGCAGTGAACGGAATGAGCAGTTCTTC. Translated, it gives CASSERNEQFF.

This chain links TRBV28 with TRBJ2-1; D might be TRBD2 (5 bases). Germline assignment: CDR1 MDHEN and CDR2 SYDVKM. Trimming took off 3 bases at V and 3 bases at J, with 9 bases between the two ends. The CDR3 extends over 14 amino acids. The CDR3 DNA sequence: TGTGCCAGCAGTTTCTGGAGCGGCTACAATGAGCAGTTCTTC. Its protein product is CASSFWSGYNEQFF. The entire variable domain, with the rest obtained from reference TRBV28 and TRBJ2-1, is as follows: DVKVTQSSRYLVKRTGEKVFLECVQDMDHENMFWYRQDPGLGLRLIYFSYDVKMKEKGDIPEGYSVSREKKERFSLILESASTNQTSMYLCASSFWSGYNEQFFGPGTRLTVL.

The chain has TRBV5-5 and TRBJ2-7; 8 bases agree with TRBD2. The trim removed 4 bases at V and 0 bases at J, leaving 3 bases unmatched. The CDR3 is 14 residues long. Looked up from germline, CDR1 is SGHKS and CDR2 is YYEKEE (reference sequence). In DNA, the CDR3 is TGTGCCAGCAGCGCCGGGACTAGCTCCTACGAGCAGTACTTC. Translated, it gives CASSAGTSSYEQYF.

This sequence joins TRBV11-2 and TRBJ2-1, with 8 nucleotides matching TRBD1. CDR1 and CDR2 from the germline V gene are SGHAT and FQNNGV. This CDR3 region has 13 residues. Trimming cost V 7 bases and J 4 bases; bases outside gene matches: 3. CDR3 in DNA: TGTGCCAGCACTCAGGGGGCTTACAATGAGCAGTTCTTC. It codes for CASTQGAYNEQFF.

The chain couples TRBV7-6 to TRBJ1-4; D may be TRBD1 (5 bases). The germline V and J ends were trimmed by 5 bases and 7 bases, with 17 bases remaining between them. This CDR3 is 15 amino acids long. Germline V lookup: CDR1 SGHVS, CDR2 FNYEAQ. CDR3 nucleotide sequence: TGTGCCAGCAGCCCCTCTGACAGTTTTTGTGAAAAACTGTTTTTT. This encodes CASSPSDSFCEKLFF.

Points on this clone: Other DNA sequences within the sample encode an identical CDR3. The chain combines TRBV20-1 with TRBJ1-2; D not certain. Germline-derived CDR1 and CDR2 are DFQATT and SNEGSKA (reference sequence). This CDR3 spans 10 amino acids. With 0 bases removed from V and 4 bases from J, the gap between germline ends came to 0 bases. The CDR3 DNA is TGCAGTGCTAGAGACTATGGCTACACCTTC. The encoded protein is CSARDYGYTF.

V gene TRBV18 combines with J gene TRBJ2-1, with 10 bases identical to TRBD2. Per germline, CDR1 KGHSH and CDR2 LQKENI. Trimming cost V 1 base and J 4 bases; bases outside gene matches: 7. The CDR3 covers 17 residues. The CDR3 protein is CASSPQSSGRGYNEQFF. CDR3 bases: TGTGCCAGCTCACCACAGTCTAGCGGGAGAGGTTACAATGAGCAGTTCTTC. Supplemented by reference TRBV18 and TRBJ2-1, the full variable domain reads NAGVMQNPRHLVRRRGQEARLRCSPMKGHSHVYWYRQLPEEGLKFMVYLQKENIIDESGMPKERFSAEFPKEGPSILRIQQVVRGDSAAYFCASSPQSSGRGYNEQFFGPGTRLTVL.

The chain recombines TRBV11-2 with TRBJ2-7; D tentatively fits TRBD1 or TRBD2 (5 bases each). Germline V gene lookup returns CDR1 SGHAT and CDR2 FQNNGV. Deletions cut 4 bases from V and 4 bases from J, with 17 bases between. The CDR3 has 15 amino acids. As DNA, the CDR3 is TGTGCCAGCAGCTCACGGGACGGCGATTCATACGAGCAGTACTTC. Translating it yields CASSSRDGDSYEQYF.

The V and J genes are TRBV6-6 and TRBJ1-1; TRBD1 matches at 12 bases. This CDR3 has 16 residues. Looked up from germline, CDR1 is MNHNY and CDR2 is SVGAGI (reference sequence). Germline trimming cut 4 bases from V and 3 bases from J; bases unmatched to any gene: 6. The CDR3 nucleotides read TGTGCCAGCAGTTGGGACAGGGGGCGGTTGGACACTGAAGCTTTCTTT. It yields the protein CASSWDRGRLDTEAFF.

J is TRBJ1-2 and V is TRBV10-3, with D possibly being TRBD1 (5 bases). The germline V gene encodes CDR1 ENHRY and CDR2 SYGVKD. The CDR3 has 17 residues. The V and J ends lost 4 bases and 6 bases respectively, with 24 bases between them. Here the CDR3 DNA reads TGTGCCATCAGTGCAGTTCTACAGGAGGCCCGACGCGATGGCTACACCTTC. Its translation: CAISAVLQEARRDGYTF.

The V and J genes are TRBV7-9 and TRBJ2-7; D not certain. The length of the CDR3 is 14 residues. Germline V gene sequence: CDR1 SEHNR, CDR2 FQNEAQ (reference sequence). V dropped 5 bases and J dropped 2 bases, with 13 bases sitting between them. Written as DNA, the CDR3 is TGTGCCAGCAGCCGACCTGGCGGAGCCTACGAGCAGTACTTC. Residues: CASSRPGGAYEQYF.